This is a list of T cell receptor beta chains from one sample in a study of T cell changes during pregnancy in multiple sclerosis. TCRdb's copy holds only in-frame clones and misses some; the assay was immunoSEQ multiplex PCR. This sample has roughly 68,000 clones, with 92% found just once. Here the sequenced sample was peripheral blood, taken in the second trimester of pregnancy. All receptors come from a female donor in good health, enrolled as a control in a pregnancy study. Each CDR3 is given with its conserved first and last residue. The order of the fields is D gene, J gene, V gene, clone size, CDR3 DNA, CDR3 protein. A D gene is named only where the DNA matches it firmly. Some rows have no size entry. The others give once, few or many, or a class for an expanded clone.

TRBD2,TRBJ2-3,TRBV10-1,.,TGCGCCAGCAGTGAGTCGACGTTAGCGGGAGGGAACACAGATACGCAGTATTTT,CASSESTLAGGNTDTQYF
.,TRBJ1-2,TRBV29-1,.,TGCAGCGTGGCCCTCGGAGACTATGGCTACACCTTC,CSVALGDYGYTF
.,TRBJ2-7,TRBV7-9,.,TGTGCCAGCAGCTTAGACGCGGGGAGCTACGAGCAGTACTTC,CASSLDAGSYEQYF
TRBD2,TRBJ2-7,TRBV5-5,.,TGTGCCAGCAGCCCGCGGGGGGGGGCTGTCTCTTACGAGCAGTACTTC,CASSPRGGAVSYEQYF
.,TRBJ2-5,TRBV4-1,.,TGCGCCAGCAGCCAAGACGTGATGGGGCGAGAGACCCAGTACTTC,CASSQDVMGRETQYF
.,TRBJ2-3,TRBV4-3,.,TGCGCCAGCAGCCAGAGGGTTTCTAGCACAGATACGCAGTATTTT,CASSQRVSSTDTQYF
TRBD1,TRBJ1-5,TRBV2,.,TGTGCCAGCAGTTACGGACAGGTCCTCAATCAGCCCCAGCATTTT,CASSYGQVLNQPQHF
TRBD2,TRBJ2-3,TRBV5-4,.,TGTGCCAGCAGAACGGGACTAGCGGGAGATACGCAGTATTTT,CASRTGLAGDTQYF
TRBD1,TRBJ1-6,TRBV28,.,TGTGCCAGCAGCGTTAGGGGGCAGGCATTTTATTCACCCCTCCACTTT,CASSVRGQAFYSPLHF
.,TRBJ1-5,TRBV11-2,once,TGTGCCAGCAGCTTAATCGGGGGTAATCAGCCCCAGCATTTT,CASSLIGGNQPQHF
.,TRBJ1-1,TRBV11-1,.,TGTGCCAGCAGCTTGGGGGGGTCGGTGGCTGAAGCTTTCTTT,CASSLGGSVAEAFF
TRBD1,TRBJ2-5,TRBV5-4,.,TGTGCCACGAGGATGGGACAGCTGTACCAAGAGACCCAGTACTTC,CATRMGQLYQETQYF
.,TRBJ2-2,TRBV5-4,.,TGTGCCAGCAGCTTGGGGAATAGGGGGGGGCTCGGCGGGGAGCTGTTTTTT,CASSLGNRGGLGGELFF
.,TRBJ1-5,TRBV5-4,.,TGTGCCAGCAGCTACAGTGGCAATCAGCCCCAGCATTTT,CASSYSGNQPQHF
TRBD2,TRBJ2-2,TRBV5-6,.,TGTGCCAGCAGCCCTCCAGCGGGAGGGTTCACCGGGGAGCTGTTTTTT,CASSPPAGGFTGELFF
TRBD1,TRBJ1-4,TRBV28,.,TGTGCCAGTGCACAGGGGAGAGGTGAAAAACTGTTTTTT,CASAQGRGEKLFF
.,TRBJ2-7,TRBV4-1,.,TGCGCCAGCAGCCAAGATGGCAGGGTTGGCTACGAGCAGTACTTC,CASSQDGRVGYEQYF
.,TRBJ1-1,TRBV11-3,.,TGTGCCAGCAGCTTTGCGGGAGACACTGAAGCTTTCTTT,CASSFAGDTEAFF
.,TRBJ1-1,TRBV18,.,TGTGCCAGCTCACCGCTAACAGGGGAAGCTTTCTTT,CASSPLTGEAFF
TRBD1,TRBJ1-5,TRBV7-2,once,TGTGCCAGCAGCCGGACAGGGGGCGCCTACAATCAGCCCCAGCATTTT,CASSRTGGAYNQPQHF
TRBD1,TRBJ1-4,TRBV10-2,once,TGCGCCAGCAGTCCGAACTGGGACAGGGTCCCTCCAACTAATGAAAAACTGTTTTTT,CASSPNWDRVPPTNEKLFF
.,TRBJ2-5,TRBV5-1,.,TGCGCCAGCAGCTTGGGACCGGGGGAAGAGACCCAGTACTTC,CASSLGPGEETQYF
TRBD2,TRBJ2-1,TRBV7-9,.,TGTGCCAGCAGCCCGACCGGACTAGCGGGAGGGAATGAGCAGTTCTTC,CASSPTGLAGGNEQFF
.,TRBJ1-5,TRBV30,.,TGTGCCTGGAGTCCCGGGCCGAGGGTTCAGCCCCAGCATTTT,CAWSPGPRVQPQHF
TRBD2,TRBJ2-2,TRBV4-2,.,TGTGCCAGCAGTCTAGCGGGAGGACTACCCGACGGGGAGCTGTTTTTT,CASSLAGGLPDGELFF
TRBD2,TRBJ2-1,TRBV7-2,.,TGTGCCAGCAGCTTGGGGGGACTAGCGGGAGCCTACAATGAGCAGTTCTTC,CASSLGGLAGAYNEQFF
TRBD1,TRBJ1-2,TRBV29-1,.,TGCAGCTGCACAGGGGCTAATGGCTACACCTTC,CSCTGANGYTF